This T cell receptor (beta chain) was sequenced during a study of cytomegalovirus exposure and HLA in healthy donors (dated by TCRdb to 2016 to 2017). With regard to the full study: According to a later analysis, one platform produced both the 110 or so validation repertoires and the 670 or so repertoires of the first cohort. To predict cytomegalovirus infection status, the study brought together high-throughput TCR immunosequencing, statistical association of individual TCRs with disease status, and machine learning. The study aimed to test whether cataloging public T cell receptors could reveal signatures of past pathogen exposure. Besides the first cohort of more than 650 subjects, a separate validation cohort made up of 120 different subjects was used.

The study at large found these results: According to the authors, the approach could potentially be generalized to other disease states and immunological phenotypes. Of the cluster scores, approximately 95% were above 0 in a later analysis, which found that TCRs clustered in the first cohort also tended to co-occur in the roughly 130 validation repertoires. A later analysis lacked HLA typing for the validation cohort, so it scored co-occurrence in that cohort across all 130 or so repertoires. Three of the identified cytomegalovirus-associated TCR beta chains were confirmed in vitro to be specific for cytomegalovirus antigens. The study gave a list of 150 to 200 TCR beta chains associated with cytomegalovirus. The classifier was reported to diagnose cytomegalovirus status with high specificity and sensitivity in both the original and validation cohorts. Most TCR sequences were seen in very few donors, while some public TCRs were found in many individuals.

Donors formed part of the validation cohort, which comprised 120 subjects and was distinct from the first cohort of 690 or so subjects. Libraries came from the immunoSEQ multiplex PCR assay. Per the original workflow: A statistical classification framework was built for diagnosing cytomegalovirus status from the catalog of TCR beta chain sequences. TCRdb's version of the immuneACCESS table is confined to in-frame rearrangements and falls short of the full clone set. An unresolved V gene accounts for under half of the shortfall where checked; the remainder is of unknown origin. Clone size and V and J calls were adopted from that table, with D and trimming inferred from the DNA. The sample has about 110,000 clones on record, 70% to 90% of them singletons. The ten biggest clones cover 3% to 3.5% of the sample. A note on this clone: The specificity of this receptor is unknown. One base away there is no much larger clone; base qualities are not given.

The TCR comes from a woman aged 18 to 35 in good health and CMV-seronegative. The sequenced material came from PBMCs.

The CDR3 region has the sequence CASSLASSSINSPLHF. The DNA reads as follows: TGTGCCAGCAGCTTAGCGAGTTCTTCAATTAATTCACCCCTCCACTTT. The V and J genes are TRBV7-2 and TRBJ1-6; the D gene is unclear. The CDR1 and CDR2 encoded by the germline V gene are SGHTA and FQGNSA. Cut back by 0 bases and 6 bases, the V and J ends lie 12 bases apart. The CDR3 sequence holds 16 residues, the cysteine and phenylalanine included. Only the CDR3 part of the read is kept: 48 bases, read in frame from the first base.